This TCR beta chain was identified during a study of control samples from healthy donors and cancer patients (dated by TCRdb to the early 2020s). Spanning cysteine to phenylalanine, the CDR3 consists of 16 amino acids. CDR3 DNA only is kept here, 48 bases in frame from base 1. The germline V gene supplies CDR1 SGHVS and CDR2 FNYEAQ. V trim: 3 bases; J trim: 4 bases; unmatched bases: 8. The protocol used for the library was the immunoSEQ multiplex PCR assay. Entries here come from immuneACCESS through TCRdb and include only in-frame sequences with V and J called. Some clones fail to appear in such tables; in the studies checked, an unresolved V gene covers under half of the shortfall, and the cause of the remainder is unknown. The sample table holds roughly 120,000 clones, of which more than 85% were seen once. The ten biggest clones cover 7.8% of the sample. Regarding this clone: What antigen it recognizes has not been identified. The record has no base qualities; no much larger clone is one base away.

The sample taken for sequencing was blood. This chain is built from TRBV7-6 and TRBJ1-3, with TRBD1 matching 8 junction bases. The clonotype originates from a woman under 30 in good health. Here is the DNA: TGTGCCAGCAGCTTGGGGGACAGGCGTTTCGGAAACACCATATATTTT. Its translation reads: CASSLGDRRFGNTIYF.